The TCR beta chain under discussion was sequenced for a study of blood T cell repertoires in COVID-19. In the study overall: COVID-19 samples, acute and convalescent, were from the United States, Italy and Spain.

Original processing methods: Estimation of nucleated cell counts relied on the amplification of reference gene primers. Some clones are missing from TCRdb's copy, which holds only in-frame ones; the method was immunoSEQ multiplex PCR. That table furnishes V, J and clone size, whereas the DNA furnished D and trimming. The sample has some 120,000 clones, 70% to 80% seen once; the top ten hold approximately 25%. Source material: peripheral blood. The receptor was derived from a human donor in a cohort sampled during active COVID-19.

As DNA, the CDR3 is TGTGCCAGCACTTCCGGGAGGGCCCTCCCCGAGCAGTACTTC. Protein sequence: CASTSGRALPEQYF. The chain combines TRBV6-5 with TRBJ2-7, with 8 bases lining up with TRBD2. The CDR3 contains 14 residues. Germline CDR1 MNHEY, CDR2 SVGAGI. The V and J ends lost 7 bases and 6 bases, in that order; junction bases with no gene match: 11.